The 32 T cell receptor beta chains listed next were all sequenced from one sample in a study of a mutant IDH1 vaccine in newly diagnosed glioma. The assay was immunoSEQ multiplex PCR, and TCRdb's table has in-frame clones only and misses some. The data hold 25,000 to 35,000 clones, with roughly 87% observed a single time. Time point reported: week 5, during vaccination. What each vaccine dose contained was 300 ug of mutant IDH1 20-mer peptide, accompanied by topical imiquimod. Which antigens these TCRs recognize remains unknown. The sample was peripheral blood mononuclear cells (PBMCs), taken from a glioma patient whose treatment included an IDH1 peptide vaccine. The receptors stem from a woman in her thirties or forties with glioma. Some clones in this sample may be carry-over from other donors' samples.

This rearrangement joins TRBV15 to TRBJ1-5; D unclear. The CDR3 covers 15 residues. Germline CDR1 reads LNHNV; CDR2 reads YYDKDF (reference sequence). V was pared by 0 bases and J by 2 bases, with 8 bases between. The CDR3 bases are TGTGCCACCAGCAGAGATGGGGTGGGCAATCAGCCCCAGCATTTT. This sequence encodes CATSRDGVGNQPQHF.

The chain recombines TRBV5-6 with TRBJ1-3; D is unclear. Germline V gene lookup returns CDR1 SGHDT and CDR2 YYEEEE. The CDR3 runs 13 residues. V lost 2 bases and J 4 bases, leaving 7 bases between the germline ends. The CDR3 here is CASSLRAGNTIYF. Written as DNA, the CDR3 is TGTGCCAGCAGCTTACGAGCCGGAAACACCATATATTTT.

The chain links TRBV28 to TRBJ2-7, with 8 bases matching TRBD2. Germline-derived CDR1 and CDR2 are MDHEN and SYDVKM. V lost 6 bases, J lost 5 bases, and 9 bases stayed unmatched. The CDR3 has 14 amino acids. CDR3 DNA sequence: TGTGCCAGCAGATTAGCGGGAAGAGTCCACGAGCAGTACTTC. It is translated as CASRLAGRVHEQYF.

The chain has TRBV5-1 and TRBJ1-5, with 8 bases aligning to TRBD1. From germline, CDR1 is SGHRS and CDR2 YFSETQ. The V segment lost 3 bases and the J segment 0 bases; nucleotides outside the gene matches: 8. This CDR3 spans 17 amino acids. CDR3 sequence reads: CASSSGQATYSNQPQHF. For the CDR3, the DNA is TGCGCCAGCAGCTCGGGACAGGCGACCTATAGCAATCAGCCCCAGCATTTT. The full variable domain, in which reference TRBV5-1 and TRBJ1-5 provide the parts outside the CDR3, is KAGVTQTPRYLIKTRGQQVTLSCSPISGHRSVSWYQQTPGQGLQFLFEYFSETQRNKGNFPGRFSGRQFSNSRSEMNVSTLELGDSALYLCASSSGQATYSNQPQHFGDGTRLSIL.

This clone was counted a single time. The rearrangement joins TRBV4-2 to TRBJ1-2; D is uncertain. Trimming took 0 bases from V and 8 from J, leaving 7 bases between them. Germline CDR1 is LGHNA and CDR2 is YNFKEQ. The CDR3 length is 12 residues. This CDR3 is CASSQEEGGYTF. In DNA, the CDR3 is TGTGCCAGCAGCCAAGAAGAAGGCGGCTACACCTTC.

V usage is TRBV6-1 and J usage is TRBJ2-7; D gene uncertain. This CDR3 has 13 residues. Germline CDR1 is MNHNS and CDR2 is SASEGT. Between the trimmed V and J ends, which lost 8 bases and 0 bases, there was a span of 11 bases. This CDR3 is CASGPSSSYEQYF. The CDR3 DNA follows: TGTGCCAGCGGCCCCAGTAGCTCCTACGAGCAGTACTTC.

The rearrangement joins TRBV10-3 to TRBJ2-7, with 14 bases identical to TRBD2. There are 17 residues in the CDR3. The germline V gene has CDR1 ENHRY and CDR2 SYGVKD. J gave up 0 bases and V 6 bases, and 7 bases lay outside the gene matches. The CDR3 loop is CAISAGLAGAPSYEQYF. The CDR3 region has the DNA TGTGCCATCAGCGCGGGACTAGCGGGAGCCCCCTCCTACGAGCAGTACTTC.

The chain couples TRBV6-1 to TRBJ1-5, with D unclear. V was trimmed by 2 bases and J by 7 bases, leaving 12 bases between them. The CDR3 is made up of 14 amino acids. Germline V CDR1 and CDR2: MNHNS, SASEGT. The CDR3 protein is CASSEQIRRQPQHF. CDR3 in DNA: TGTGCCAGCAGTGAACAGATCAGGAGGCAGCCCCAGCATTTT.

The CDR3 reads CASSERGAGIMPQHF. CDR3 sequence (DNA): TGTGCCAGCAGTGAGCGTGGGGCGGGGATCATGCCCCAGCATTTT. This chain links TRBV2 with TRBJ1-5, with D maybe TRBD1 (5 bases). This CDR3 region has 15 residues. Germline V lookup: CDR1 SNHLY, CDR2 FYNNEI. Trimming took 3 bases from V and 9 from J, leaving 18 bases between them.

CDR3 sequence: CASSETGFANTGELFF. CDR3 DNA: TGTGCCAGCAGCGAAACAGGGTTCGCGAACACCGGGGAGCTGTTTTTT. V is TRBV7-2 and J is TRBJ2-2, with a tentative D call TRBD1 (6 bases). This CDR3 comprises 16 residues. V lost 5 bases and J 0 bases, leaving 13 bases between the germline ends. The germline gives CDR1 SGHTA, CDR2 FQGNSA.

For the CDR3, the DNA is TGTGCCAGCAGCCAAGCAGGGGGCATCGCTAATGAAAAACTGTTTTTT. Protein sequence: CASSQAGGIANEKLFF. This chain joins TRBV4-2 and TRBJ1-4, with 8 bases that match TRBD1. The V segment lost 1 base and the J segment 3 bases; nucleotides outside the gene matches: 4. There are 16 residues in the CDR3. The V gene's germline CDR1 is LGHNA and CDR2 YNFKEQ.

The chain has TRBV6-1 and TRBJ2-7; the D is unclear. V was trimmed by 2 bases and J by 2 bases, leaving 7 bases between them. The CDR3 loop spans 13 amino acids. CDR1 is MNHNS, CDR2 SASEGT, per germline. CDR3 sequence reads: CASSEKVPYEQYF. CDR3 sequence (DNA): TGTGCCAGCAGTGAAAAAGTCCCCTACGAGCAGTACTTC.

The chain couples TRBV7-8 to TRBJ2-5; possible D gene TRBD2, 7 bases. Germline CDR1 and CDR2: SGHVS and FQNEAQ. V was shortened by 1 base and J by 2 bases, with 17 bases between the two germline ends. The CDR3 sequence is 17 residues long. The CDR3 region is CASSLGGTGGFQETQYF. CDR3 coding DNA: TGTGCCAGCAGCTTAGGGGGCACGGGGGGCTTTCAAGAGACCCAGTACTTC.

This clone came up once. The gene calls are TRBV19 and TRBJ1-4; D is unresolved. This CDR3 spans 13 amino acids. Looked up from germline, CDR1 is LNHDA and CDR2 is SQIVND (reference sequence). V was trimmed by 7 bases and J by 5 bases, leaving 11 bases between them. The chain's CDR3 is CASKGRGNEKLFF. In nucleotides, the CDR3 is TGTGCCAGTAAGGGTCGAGGGAATGAAAAACTGTTTTTT. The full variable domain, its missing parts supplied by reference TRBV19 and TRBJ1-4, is DGGITQSPKYLFRKEGQNVTLSCEQNLNHDAMYWYRQDPGQGLRLIYYSQIVNDFQKGDIAEGYSVSREKKESFPLTVTSAQKNPTAFYLCASKGRGNEKLFFGSGTQLSVL.

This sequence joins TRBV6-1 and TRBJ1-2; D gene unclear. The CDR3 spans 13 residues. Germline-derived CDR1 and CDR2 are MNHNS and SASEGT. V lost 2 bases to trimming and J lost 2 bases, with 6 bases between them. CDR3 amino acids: CASSETGNYGYTF. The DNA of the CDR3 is TGTGCCAGCAGTGAAACTGGGAACTATGGCTACACCTTC.

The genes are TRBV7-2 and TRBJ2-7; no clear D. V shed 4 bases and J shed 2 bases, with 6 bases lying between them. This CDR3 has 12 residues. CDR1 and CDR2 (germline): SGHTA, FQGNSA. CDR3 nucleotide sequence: TGTGCCAGCAGCTACATTGCCTACGAGCAGTACTTC. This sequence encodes CASSYIAYEQYF.

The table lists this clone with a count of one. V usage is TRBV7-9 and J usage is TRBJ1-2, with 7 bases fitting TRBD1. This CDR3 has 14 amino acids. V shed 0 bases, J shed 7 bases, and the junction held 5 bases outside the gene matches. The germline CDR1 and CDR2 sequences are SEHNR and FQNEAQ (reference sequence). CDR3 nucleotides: TGTGCCAGCAGCTTAGCGACAGGGTCAGGTGGCTACACCTTC. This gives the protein CASSLATGSGGYTF. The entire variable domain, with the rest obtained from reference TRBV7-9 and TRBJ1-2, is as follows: DTGVSQNPRHKITKRGQNVTFRCDPISEHNRLYWYRQTLGQGPEFLTYFQNEAQLEKSRLLSDRFSAERPKGSFSTLEIQRTEQGDSAMYLCASSLATGSGGYTFGSGTRLTVV.

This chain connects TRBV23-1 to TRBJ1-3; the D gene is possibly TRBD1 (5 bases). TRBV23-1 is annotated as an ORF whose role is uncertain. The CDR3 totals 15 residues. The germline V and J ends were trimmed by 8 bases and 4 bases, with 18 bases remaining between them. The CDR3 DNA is TGCGCCAGCTCCCCCCCTTGGGGCGAGGGAAACACCATATATTTT. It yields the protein CASSPPWGEGNTIYF.

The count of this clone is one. The CDR3: CASSSSVLYEQYF. Written as DNA, the CDR3 is TGCGCCAGCAGCTCCTCGGTTCTCTACGAGCAGTACTTC. The chain couples TRBV5-1 to TRBJ2-7, with D uncertain. The CDR3 extends over 13 amino acids. Trimming took off 3 bases at V and 3 bases at J, with 10 bases between the two ends. Germline V gene sequence: CDR1 SGHRS, CDR2 YFSETQ.

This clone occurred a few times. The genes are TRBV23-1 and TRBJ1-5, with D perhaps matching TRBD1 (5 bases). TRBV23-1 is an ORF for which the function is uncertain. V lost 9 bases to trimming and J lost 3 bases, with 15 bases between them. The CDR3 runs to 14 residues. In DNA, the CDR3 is TGCGCCAGAATCAGGGCCCACCACAATCAGCCCCAGCATTTT. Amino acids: CARIRAHHNQPQHF.

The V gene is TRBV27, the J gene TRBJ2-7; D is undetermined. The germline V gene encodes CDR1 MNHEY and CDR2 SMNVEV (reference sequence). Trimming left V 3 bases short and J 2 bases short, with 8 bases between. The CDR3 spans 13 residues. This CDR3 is CASSFGIAYEQYF. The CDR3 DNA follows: TGTGCCAGCAGTTTCGGCATTGCCTACGAGCAGTACTTC.

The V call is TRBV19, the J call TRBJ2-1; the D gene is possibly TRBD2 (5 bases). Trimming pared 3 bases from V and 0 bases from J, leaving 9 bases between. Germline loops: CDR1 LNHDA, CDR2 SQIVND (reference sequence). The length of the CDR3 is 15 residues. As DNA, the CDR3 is TGTGCCAGTAGTATCGAGCGGAGCTCCTACAATGAGCAGTTCTTC. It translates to CASSIERSSYNEQFF.

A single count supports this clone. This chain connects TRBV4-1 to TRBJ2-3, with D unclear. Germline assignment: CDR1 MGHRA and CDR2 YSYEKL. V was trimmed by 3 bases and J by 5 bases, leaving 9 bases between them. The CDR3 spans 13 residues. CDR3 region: CASSHLEGDTQYF. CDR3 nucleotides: TGCGCCAGCAGCCACCTGGAAGGAGATACGCAGTATTTT.

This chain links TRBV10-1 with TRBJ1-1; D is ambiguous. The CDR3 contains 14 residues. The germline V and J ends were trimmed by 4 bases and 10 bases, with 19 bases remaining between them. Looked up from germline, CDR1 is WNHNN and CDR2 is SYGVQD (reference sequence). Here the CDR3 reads CASSAPSRREVAFF. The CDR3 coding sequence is TGCGCCAGCAGTGCCCCCAGCAGGCGGGAGGTAGCTTTCTTT.

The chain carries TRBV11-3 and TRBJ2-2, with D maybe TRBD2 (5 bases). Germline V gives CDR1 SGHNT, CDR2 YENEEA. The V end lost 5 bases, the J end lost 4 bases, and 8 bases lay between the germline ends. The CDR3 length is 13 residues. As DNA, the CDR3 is TGTGCCAGCAGCCTTAGCGTCACCGGGGAGCTGTTTTTT. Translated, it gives CASSLSVTGELFF.

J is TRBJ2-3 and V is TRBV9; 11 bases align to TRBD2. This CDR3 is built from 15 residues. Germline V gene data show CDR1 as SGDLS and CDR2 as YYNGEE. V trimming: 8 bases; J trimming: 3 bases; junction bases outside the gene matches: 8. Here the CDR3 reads CASTRGTSGTDTQYF. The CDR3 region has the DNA TGTGCCAGTACGCGTGGGACTAGCGGTACAGATACGCAGTATTTT. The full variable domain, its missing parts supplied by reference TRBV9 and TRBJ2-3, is DSGVTQTPKHLITATGQRVTLRCSPRSGDLSVYWYQQSLDQGLQFLIQYYNGEERAKGNILERFSAQQFPDLHSELNLSSLELGDSALYFCASTRGTSGTDTQYFGPGTRLTVL.

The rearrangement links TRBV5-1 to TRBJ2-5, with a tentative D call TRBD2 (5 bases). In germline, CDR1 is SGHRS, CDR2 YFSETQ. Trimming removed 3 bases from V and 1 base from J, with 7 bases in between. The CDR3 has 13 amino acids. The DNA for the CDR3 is TGCGCCAGCAGCTCGGACTTCCAAGAGACCCAGTACTTC. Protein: CASSSDFQETQYF.

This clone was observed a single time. The CDR3: CASSLGYQPQHF. For the CDR3, the DNA is TGTGCCAGCAGCTTAGGGTATCAGCCCCAGCATTTT. The J gene is TRBJ1-5, the V gene TRBV13; D call uncertain. This CDR3 is 12 amino acids long. CDR1 and CDR2 from the germline V gene are PRHDT and FYEKMQ (reference sequence). V lost 0 bases and J lost 5, with 2 bases in between.

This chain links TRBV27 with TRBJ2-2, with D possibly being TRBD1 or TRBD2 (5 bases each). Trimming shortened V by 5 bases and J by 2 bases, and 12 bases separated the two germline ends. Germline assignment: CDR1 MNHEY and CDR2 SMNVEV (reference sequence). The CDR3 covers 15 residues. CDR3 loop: CASSQRGSNTGELFF. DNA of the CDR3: TGTGCCAGCAGTCAGAGGGGATCAAACACCGGGGAGCTGTTTTTT.

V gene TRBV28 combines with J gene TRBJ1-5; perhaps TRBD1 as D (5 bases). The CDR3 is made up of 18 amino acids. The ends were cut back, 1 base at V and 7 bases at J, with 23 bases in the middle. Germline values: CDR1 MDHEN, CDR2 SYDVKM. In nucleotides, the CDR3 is TGTGCCAGCAGTTTATTTAGGCTTCGACAGCTAAGGGGCCAGCCCCAGCATTTT. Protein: CASSLFRLRQLRGQPQHF.

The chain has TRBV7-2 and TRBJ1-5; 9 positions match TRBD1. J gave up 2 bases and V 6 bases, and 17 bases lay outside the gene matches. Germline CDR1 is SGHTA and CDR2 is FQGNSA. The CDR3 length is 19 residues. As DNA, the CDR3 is TGTGCCAGCAGTTATACAGGCACAGGGGGCGCCGGGGGCAATCAGCCCCAGCATTTT. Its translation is CASSYTGTGGAGGNQPQHF.

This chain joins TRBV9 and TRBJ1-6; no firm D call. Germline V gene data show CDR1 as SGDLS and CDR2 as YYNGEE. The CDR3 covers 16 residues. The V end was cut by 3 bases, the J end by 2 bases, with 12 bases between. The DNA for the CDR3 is TGTGCCAGCAGCGAGACGGATTCCACCTATAATTCACCCCTCCACTTT. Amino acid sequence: CASSETDSTYNSPLHF.